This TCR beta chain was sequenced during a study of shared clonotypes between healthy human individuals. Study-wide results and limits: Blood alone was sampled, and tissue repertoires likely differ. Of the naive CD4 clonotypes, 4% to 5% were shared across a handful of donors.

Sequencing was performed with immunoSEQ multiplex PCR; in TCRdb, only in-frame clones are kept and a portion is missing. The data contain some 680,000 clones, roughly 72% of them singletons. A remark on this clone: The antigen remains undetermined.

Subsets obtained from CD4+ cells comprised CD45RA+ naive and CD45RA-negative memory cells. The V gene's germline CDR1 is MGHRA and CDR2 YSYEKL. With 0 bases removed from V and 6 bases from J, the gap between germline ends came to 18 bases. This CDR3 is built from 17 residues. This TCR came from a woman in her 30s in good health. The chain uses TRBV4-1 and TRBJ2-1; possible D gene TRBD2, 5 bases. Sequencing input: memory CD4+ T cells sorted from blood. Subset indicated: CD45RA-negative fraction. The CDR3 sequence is CASSQEGSDTEFNEQFF. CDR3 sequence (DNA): TGCGCCAGCAGCCAAGAGGGTAGCGACACGGAATTCAATGAGCAGTTCTTC.